The sequence of this T cell receptor (beta chain) was determined in a study of blood T cell repertoires in COVID-19. About the research overall: The United States, Italy and Spain supplied acute and convalescent COVID-19 samples. From T cells, B-cell-depleted T cells, or PBMCs came the material, which was cDNA or gDNA.

Sequencing used immunoSEQ multiplex PCR; TCRdb keeps in-frame clones, though not all of them. The data hold around 100,000 clones, with roughly 85% observed a single time. Germline V lookup: CDR1 MNHEY, CDR2 SVGAGI. The junction had 11 bases not matched to a gene; V was cut back by 6 bases and J by 4 bases. The CDR3 spans 15 residues. This sequence was found in a woman aged 70-85 years with acute or convalescent COVID-19. The sequencing sample was made of peripheral blood. The chain couples TRBV6-5 to TRBJ1-2, with 7 bases matching TRBD1. The CDR3 DNA sequence: TGTGCCAGCAGCTTATACTCGACAGGGCTCTATGGCTACACCTTC. Translating it yields CASSLYSTGLYGYTF.